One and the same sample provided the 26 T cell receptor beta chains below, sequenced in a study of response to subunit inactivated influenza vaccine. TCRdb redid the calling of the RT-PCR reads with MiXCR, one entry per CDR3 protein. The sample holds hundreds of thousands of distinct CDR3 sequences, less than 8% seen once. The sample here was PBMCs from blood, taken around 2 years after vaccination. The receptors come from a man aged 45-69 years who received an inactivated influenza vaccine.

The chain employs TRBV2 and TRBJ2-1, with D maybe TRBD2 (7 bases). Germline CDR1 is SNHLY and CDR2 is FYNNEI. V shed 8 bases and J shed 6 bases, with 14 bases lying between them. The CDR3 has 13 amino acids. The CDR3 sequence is CASDLRGGNEQFF. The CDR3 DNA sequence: TGTGCCAGCGATCTTAGGGGGGGCAATGAGCAGTTCTTC.

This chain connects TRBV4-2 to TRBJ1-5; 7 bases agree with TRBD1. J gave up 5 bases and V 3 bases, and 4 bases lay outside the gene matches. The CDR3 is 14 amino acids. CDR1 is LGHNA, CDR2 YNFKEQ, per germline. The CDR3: CASSQGDRDQPQHF. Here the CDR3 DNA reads TGTGCCAGCAGCCAGGGAGACAGGGATCAGCCCCAGCATTTT.

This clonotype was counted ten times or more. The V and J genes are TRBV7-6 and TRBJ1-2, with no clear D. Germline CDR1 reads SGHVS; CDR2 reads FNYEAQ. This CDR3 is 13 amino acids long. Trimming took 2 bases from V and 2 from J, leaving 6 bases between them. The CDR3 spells CASSLYRNYGYTF. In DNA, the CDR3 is TGTGCCAGCAGCTTATACAGAAACTATGGCTACACCTTC.

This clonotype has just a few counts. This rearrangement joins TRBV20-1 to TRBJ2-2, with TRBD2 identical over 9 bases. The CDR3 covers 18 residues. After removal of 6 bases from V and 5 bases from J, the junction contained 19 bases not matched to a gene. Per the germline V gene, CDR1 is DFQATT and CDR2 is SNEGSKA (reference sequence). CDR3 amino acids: CSATPAGLAGFPTGELFF. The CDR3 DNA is TGCAGTGCCACCCCGGCGGGACTAGCAGGTTTTCCGACCGGGGAGCTGTTTTTT.

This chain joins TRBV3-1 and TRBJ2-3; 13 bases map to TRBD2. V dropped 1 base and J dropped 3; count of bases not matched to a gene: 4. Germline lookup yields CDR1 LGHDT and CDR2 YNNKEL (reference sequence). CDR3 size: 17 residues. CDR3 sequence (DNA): TGTGCCAGCAGCCAAGCCAGGGGACTAGCGGGGACAGATACGCAGTATTTT. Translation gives CASSQARGLAGTDTQYF.

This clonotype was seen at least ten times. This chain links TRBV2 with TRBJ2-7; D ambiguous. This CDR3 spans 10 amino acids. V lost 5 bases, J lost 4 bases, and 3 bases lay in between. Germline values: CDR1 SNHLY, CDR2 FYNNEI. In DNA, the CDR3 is TGTGCCAGCAGTCCTTACGAGCAGTACTTC. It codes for CASSPYEQYF.

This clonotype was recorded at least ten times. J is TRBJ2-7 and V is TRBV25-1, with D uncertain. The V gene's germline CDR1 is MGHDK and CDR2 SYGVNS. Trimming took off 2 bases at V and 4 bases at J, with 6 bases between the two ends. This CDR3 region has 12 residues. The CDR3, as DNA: TGTGCCAGCAGTGAAGGGCAGTACGAGCAGTACTTC. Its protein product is CASSEGQYEQYF.

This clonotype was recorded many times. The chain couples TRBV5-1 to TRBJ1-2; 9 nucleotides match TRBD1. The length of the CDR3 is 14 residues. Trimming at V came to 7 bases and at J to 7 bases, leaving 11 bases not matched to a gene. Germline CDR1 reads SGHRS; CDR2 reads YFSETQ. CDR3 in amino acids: CASVPGQGESGYTF. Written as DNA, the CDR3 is TGCGCCAGCGTCCCGGGACAGGGCGAGAGTGGCTACACCTTC.

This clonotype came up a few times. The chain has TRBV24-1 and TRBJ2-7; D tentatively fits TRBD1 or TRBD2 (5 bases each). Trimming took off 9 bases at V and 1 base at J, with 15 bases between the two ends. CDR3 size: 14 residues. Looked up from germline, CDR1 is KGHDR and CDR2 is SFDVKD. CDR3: CATGGSGASYEQYF. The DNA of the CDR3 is TGTGCCACCGGGGGATCCGGAGCTTCCTACGAGCAGTACTTC.

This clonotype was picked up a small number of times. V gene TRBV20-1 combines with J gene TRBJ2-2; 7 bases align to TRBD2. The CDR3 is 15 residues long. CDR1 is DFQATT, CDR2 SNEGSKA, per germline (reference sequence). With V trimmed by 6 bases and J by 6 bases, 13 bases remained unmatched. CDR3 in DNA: TGCAGTGCGCCAGTGTCCCGAACTAGCGCCGGGGAGCTGTTTTTT. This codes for CSAPVSRTSAGELFF.

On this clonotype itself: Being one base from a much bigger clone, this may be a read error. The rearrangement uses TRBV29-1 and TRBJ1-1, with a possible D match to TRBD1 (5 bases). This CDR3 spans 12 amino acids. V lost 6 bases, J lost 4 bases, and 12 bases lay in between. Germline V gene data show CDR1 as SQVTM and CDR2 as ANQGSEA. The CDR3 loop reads CSVGGRGTEAFF. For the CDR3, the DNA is TGCAGCGTCGGGGGACGGGGCACTGAAGCTTTCTTT.

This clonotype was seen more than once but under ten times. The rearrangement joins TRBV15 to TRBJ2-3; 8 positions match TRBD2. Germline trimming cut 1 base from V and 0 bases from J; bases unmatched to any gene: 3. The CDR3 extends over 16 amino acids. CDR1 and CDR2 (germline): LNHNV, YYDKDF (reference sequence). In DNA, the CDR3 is TGTGCCACCAGCAGAGGGGCTAGCGGGAGCACAGATACGCAGTATTTT. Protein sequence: CATSRGASGSTDTQYF.

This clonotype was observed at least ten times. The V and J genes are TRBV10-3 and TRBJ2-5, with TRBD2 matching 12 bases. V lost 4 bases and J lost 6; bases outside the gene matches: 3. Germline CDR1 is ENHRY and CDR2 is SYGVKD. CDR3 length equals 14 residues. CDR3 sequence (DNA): TGTGCCATCAGTGCTAGCGGGGGGGCGAAGACCCAGTACTTC. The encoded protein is CAISASGGAKTQYF.

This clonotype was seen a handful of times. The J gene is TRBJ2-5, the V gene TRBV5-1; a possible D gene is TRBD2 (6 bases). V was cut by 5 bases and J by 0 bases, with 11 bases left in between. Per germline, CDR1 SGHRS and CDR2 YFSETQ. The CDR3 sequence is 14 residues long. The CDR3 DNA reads TGCGCCAGCAGGGGCCGGGACTACCAAGAGACCCAGTACTTC. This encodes CASRGRDYQETQYF.

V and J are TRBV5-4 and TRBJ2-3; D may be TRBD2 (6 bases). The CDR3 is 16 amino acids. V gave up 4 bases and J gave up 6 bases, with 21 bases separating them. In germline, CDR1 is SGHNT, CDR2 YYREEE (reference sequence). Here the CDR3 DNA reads TGTGCCAGCAGCCCCGGGGGTAACTACGCTCGCGATACGCAGTATTTT. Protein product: CASSPGGNYARDTQYF.

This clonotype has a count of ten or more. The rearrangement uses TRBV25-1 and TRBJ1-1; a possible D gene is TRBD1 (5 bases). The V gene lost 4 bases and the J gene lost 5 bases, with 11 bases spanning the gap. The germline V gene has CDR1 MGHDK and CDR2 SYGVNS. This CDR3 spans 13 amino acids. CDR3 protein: CASSGQGGTEAFF. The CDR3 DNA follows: TGTGCCAGCAGTGGGCAGGGTGGGACTGAAGCTTTCTTT. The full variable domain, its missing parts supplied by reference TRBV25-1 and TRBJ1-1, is EADIYQTPRYLVIGTGKKITLECSQTMGHDKMYWYQQDPGMELHLIHYSYGVNSTEKGDLSSESTVSRIRTEHFPLTLESARPSHTSQYLCASSGQGGTEAFFGQGTRLTVV.

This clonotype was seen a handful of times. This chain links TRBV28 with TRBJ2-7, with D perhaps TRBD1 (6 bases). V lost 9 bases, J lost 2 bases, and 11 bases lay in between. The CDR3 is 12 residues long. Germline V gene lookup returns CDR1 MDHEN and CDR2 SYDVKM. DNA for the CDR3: TGTGCCAGTGTGGGGGCAGCCTACGAGCAGTACTTC. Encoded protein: CASVGAAYEQYF.

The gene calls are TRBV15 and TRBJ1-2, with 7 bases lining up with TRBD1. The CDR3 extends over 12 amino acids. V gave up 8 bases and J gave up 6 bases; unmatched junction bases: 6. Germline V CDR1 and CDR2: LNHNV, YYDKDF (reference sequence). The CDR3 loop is CATRDSKNGYTF. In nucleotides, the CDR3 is TGTGCCACCCGGGACAGTAAAAATGGCTACACCTTC.

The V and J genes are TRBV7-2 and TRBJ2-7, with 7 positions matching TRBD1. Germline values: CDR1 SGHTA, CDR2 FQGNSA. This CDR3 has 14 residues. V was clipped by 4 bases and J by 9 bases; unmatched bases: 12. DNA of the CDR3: TGTGCCAGCAGCTCTGACAGGGTTTCCTATGCGCAGTACTTC. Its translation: CASSSDRVSYAQYF.

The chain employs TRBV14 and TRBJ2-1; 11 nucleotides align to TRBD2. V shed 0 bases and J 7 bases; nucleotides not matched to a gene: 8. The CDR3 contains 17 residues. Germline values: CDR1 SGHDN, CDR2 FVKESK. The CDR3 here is CASSQESLLAGVNEQFF. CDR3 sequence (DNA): TGTGCCAGCAGCCAAGAGTCCCTACTAGCGGGAGTAAATGAGCAGTTCTTC.

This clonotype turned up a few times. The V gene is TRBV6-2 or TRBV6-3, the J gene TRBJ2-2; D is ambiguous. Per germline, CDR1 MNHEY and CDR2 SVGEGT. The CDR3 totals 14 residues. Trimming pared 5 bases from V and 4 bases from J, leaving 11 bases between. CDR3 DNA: TGTGCCAGCAGTAACCGATTCAGCACCGGGGAGCTGTTTTTT. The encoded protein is CASSNRFSTGELFF.

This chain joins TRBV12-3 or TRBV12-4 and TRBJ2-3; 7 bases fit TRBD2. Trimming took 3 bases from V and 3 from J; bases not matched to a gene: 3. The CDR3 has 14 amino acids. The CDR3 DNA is TGTGCCAGCAGTTTCGCGGGGGTAACAGATACGCAGTATTTT. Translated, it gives CASSFAGVTDTQYF.

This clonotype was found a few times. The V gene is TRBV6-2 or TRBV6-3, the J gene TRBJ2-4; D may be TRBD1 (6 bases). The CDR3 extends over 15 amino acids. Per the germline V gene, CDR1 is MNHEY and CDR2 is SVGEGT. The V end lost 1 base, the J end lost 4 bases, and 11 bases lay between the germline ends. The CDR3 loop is CASSYYQDRKNIQYF. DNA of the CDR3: TGTGCCAGCAGTTACTACCAAGACAGGAAAAACATTCAGTACTTC.

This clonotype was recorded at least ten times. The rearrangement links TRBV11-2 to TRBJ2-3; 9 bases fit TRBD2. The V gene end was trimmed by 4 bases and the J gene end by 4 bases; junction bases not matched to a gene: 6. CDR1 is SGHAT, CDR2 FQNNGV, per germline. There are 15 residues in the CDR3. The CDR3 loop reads CASSSPSGTADTQYF. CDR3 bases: TGTGCCAGCAGCTCACCTAGCGGGACCGCAGATACGCAGTATTTT.

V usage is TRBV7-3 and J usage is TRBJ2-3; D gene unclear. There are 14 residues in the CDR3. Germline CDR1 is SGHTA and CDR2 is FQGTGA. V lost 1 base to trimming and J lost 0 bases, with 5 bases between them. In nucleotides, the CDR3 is TGTGCCAGCAGCTTAAGTGCTAGCACAGATACGCAGTATTTT. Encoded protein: CASSLSASTDTQYF.

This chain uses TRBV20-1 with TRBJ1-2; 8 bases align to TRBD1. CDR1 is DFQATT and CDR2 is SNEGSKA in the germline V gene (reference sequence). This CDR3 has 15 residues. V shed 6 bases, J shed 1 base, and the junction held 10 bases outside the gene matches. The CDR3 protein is CSARDRSPYNYGYTF. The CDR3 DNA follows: TGCAGTGCCCGGGACAGGTCCCCATATAACTATGGCTACACCTTC.